This section outlines one T cell receptor beta chain sequence together with its context. The target antigen is unknown. J lost 3 bases, V lost 3 bases, and 5 bases had no gene match. The CDR3 length is 15 residues. Germline CDR1 is ENHRY and CDR2 is SYGVKD. The second PCR ran roughly 6 to 11 cycles with a sample-barcoded 5' primer and J-beta primers. The template-switch adaptor, which had 12 random nucleotides, put a tag on each cDNA molecule. TCRdb called the 5' RACE reads again in MiXCR, with one record for every CDR3 protein. The profile shows 920,000 or so distinct CDR3 sequences, 35% to 50% of them singletons. The data originate from a study of blood T cells in healthy people across ages. Across the whole study: Template switching captured about one barcoded beta molecule per two T cells.

Study-level points and caveats: Higher naive T cell percentage went strongly together with higher TCR beta diversity. Higher diversity, along with more naive CD4+ cells, distinguished long-lived donors from aged donors.

This sequence joins TRBV10-3 and TRBJ1-5; 7 bases match TRBD1. Material for sequencing was blood. The clonotype originates from a woman aged 55-75 years in good health. Here the CDR3 DNA reads TGTGCCATCAGTGAAACACAGGGGATCAATCAGCCCCAGCATTTT. This encodes CAISETQGINQPQHF.